Presented here are 19 T cell receptor beta chains from one specimen sequenced in a study of shared clonotypes between healthy human individuals. Data came from immunoSEQ multiplex PCR; TCRdb stores just in-frame clones and leaves some out. The data show some 240,000 clones, 65% seen once. The sequenced material came from memory CD4+ T cells sorted from blood. Subset described: CD45RA-negative fraction. These TCRs come from a man aged 30-40 years in good health.

This clone turned up a few times. V gene TRBV5-4 combines with J gene TRBJ1-2, with 7 bases aligning to TRBD1. The J segment lost 4 bases and the V segment lost 4 bases, leaving 10 bases of the junction unmatched. Germline lookup yields CDR1 SGHNT and CDR2 YYREEE (reference sequence). The CDR3 spans 15 residues. CDR3 sequence: CASSLQGGVSYGYTF. CDR3 DNA: TGTGCCAGCAGCCTCCAGGGGGGGGTTAGCTATGGCTACACCTTC.

This clone has a handful of counts. The V gene is TRBV28, the J gene TRBJ1-2; TRBD1 matches at 9 bases. Per germline, CDR1 MDHEN and CDR2 SYDVKM. The CDR3 is made up of 17 amino acids. The ends lost 2 bases at V and 8 bases at J; junction bases unmatched: 15. CDR3 bases: TGTGCCAGCAGTTTAAGTTCACAGGGGGCCTTGGAACGGGGCTACACCTTC. It specifies CASSLSSQGALERGYTF.

The chain joins TRBV11-1 to TRBJ2-1, with D maybe TRBD2 (5 bases). From germline, CDR1 is SGHAT and CDR2 FQDESV (reference sequence). The CDR3 is 15 residues long. The V end lost 1 base, the J end lost 10 bases, and 17 bases lay between the germline ends. The CDR3 sequence is CASSLGIWLAHEQFF. The CDR3 DNA reads as TGTGCCAGCAGCTTAGGGATTTGGCTAGCACACGAGCAGTTCTTC. The complete variable domain, with remaining parts taken from reference TRBV11-1 and TRBJ2-1, reads EAEVAQSPRYKITEKSQAVAFWCDPISGHATLYWYRQILGQGPELLVQFQDESVVDDSQLPKDRFSAERLKGVDSTLKIQPAELGDSAMYLCASSLGIWLAHEQFFGPGTRLTVL.

This clone showed up many times. The same CDR3 also results from other DNA sequences found in this sample. The CDR3 spells CASTGTSESTDTQYF. As DNA, the CDR3 is TGTGCCAGCACAGGGACTAGCGAGAGCACAGATACGCAGTATTTT. The chain carries TRBV6-6 and TRBJ2-3; 10 nucleotides match TRBD2. This CDR3 region has 15 residues. V lost 7 bases to trimming and J lost 0 bases; unmatched junction nucleotides: 4. Looked up from germline, CDR1 is MNHNY and CDR2 is SVGAGI (reference sequence).

The rearrangement links TRBV7-2 to TRBJ2-1; no clear D gene. The CDR3 spans 17 residues. CDR1 is SGHTA, CDR2 FQGNSA, per germline. V lost 1 base to trimming and J lost 6 bases, with 19 bases between them. CDR3 sequence reads: CASSLGSLELRGNEQFF. The DNA for the CDR3 is TGTGCCAGCAGCTTAGGCAGTCTAGAGTTGCGTGGCAATGAGCAGTTCTTC.

This clone has only a few counts. This sequence joins TRBV28 and TRBJ2-3; D not certain. The CDR3 is made up of 13 amino acids. Looked up from germline, CDR1 is MDHEN and CDR2 is SYDVKM. The V gene lost 7 bases and the J gene lost 4 bases, with 12 bases spanning the gap. Here the CDR3 reads CASIRSTADTQYF. The DNA of the CDR3 is TGTGCCAGCATTAGGAGTACAGCAGATACGCAGTATTTT.

Here the CDR3 reads CASSLGGTDNNQPQHF. CDR3 bases: TGTGCCAGCAGCTTGGGTGGGACAGACAATAATCAGCCCCAGCATTTT. The genes are TRBV5-4 and TRBJ1-5; TRBD1 agrees at 7 bases. V lost 0 bases to trimming and J lost 4 bases; unmatched junction nucleotides: 7. The CDR3 covers 16 residues. CDR1 is SGHNT and CDR2 is YYREEE in the germline V gene (reference sequence).

This clone was recorded a few times. The chain carries TRBV9 and TRBJ2-1, with unresolved D. The germline V and J ends were trimmed by 0 bases and 5 bases, with 9 bases remaining between them. The germline gives CDR1 SGDLS, CDR2 YYNGEE. The length of the CDR3 is 14 residues. The CDR3 DNA is TGTGCCAGCAGCGTAGCGGGTCCAAACAATGAGCAGTTCTTC. This translates into CASSVAGPNNEQFF.

Note on this clone: This may be a read error: a much more frequent sequence differs by one nucleotide. As DNA, the CDR3 is TGTGCCAGCAGCTCCTACACAGATACGCAGTATTTT. Residues: CASSSYTDTQYF. The chain couples TRBV7-8 to TRBJ2-3; D call uncertain. The CDR3 sequence is 12 residues long. V dropped 4 bases and J dropped 2 bases, with 4 bases sitting between them. Germline assignment: CDR1 SGHVS and CDR2 FQNEAQ. Complete variable domain (other parts from reference TRBV7-8 and TRBJ2-3): GAGVSQSPRYKVAKRGQDVALRCDPISGHVSLFWYQQALGQGPEFLTYFQNEAQLDKSGLPSDRFFAERPEGSVSTLKIQRTQQEDSAVYLCASSSYTDTQYFGPGTRLTVL.

This chain joins TRBV28 and TRBJ1-5; D might be TRBD1 (5 bases). The germline CDR1 and CDR2 sequences are MDHEN and SYDVKM. The V gene lost 10 bases and the J gene lost 4 bases, with 14 bases spanning the gap. The CDR3 has 13 amino acids. The CDR3 spells CATLGGTNQPQHF. The CDR3 region has the DNA TGTGCCACCTTGGGGGGGACTAATCAGCCCCAGCATTTT.

The J gene is TRBJ1-5, the V gene TRBV10-1, with D perhaps TRBD1 (5 bases). V was shortened by 4 bases and J by 4 bases, with 8 bases between the two germline ends. There are 13 residues in the CDR3. Germline lookup yields CDR1 WNHNN and CDR2 SYGVQD (reference sequence). DNA for the CDR3: TGCGCCAGCAGTGGGGGGGTTAATCAGCCCCAGCATTTT. Translated: CASSGGVNQPQHF.

Turning to this clone: The junction differs from germline at one of its ends, possibly a read error. This chain connects TRBV7-7 to TRBJ2-1, with TRBD2 matching 12 bases. Germline assignment: CDR1 SSHAT and CDR2 FNYEAQ (reference sequence). This CDR3 comprises 16 residues. DNA of the CDR3: TGTGCTAGCAGCTTAGAACTCCTAGCGGGAGGGCCGGGGCAGTTCTTC. This gives the protein CASSLELLAGGPGQFF.

The chain joins TRBV15 to TRBJ2-7; either TRBD1 or TRBD2 may fit D (5 bases each). V lost 1 base, J lost 7 bases, and 14 bases lay in between. The CDR3 covers 14 residues. Per germline, CDR1 LNHNV and CDR2 YYDKDF (reference sequence). CDR3 DNA: TGTGCCACCAGCAGAGCCGAGAGGGGAAGGGAGCAGTACTTC. Its protein is CATSRAERGREQYF.

The rearrangement links TRBV28 to TRBJ2-7; perhaps TRBD2 as D (6 bases). CDR1 MDHEN and CDR2 SYDVKM come from the germline V gene. The CDR3 length is 14 residues. V lost 8 bases to trimming and J lost 6 bases, with 20 bases between them. CDR3 bases: TGTGCCAGCCACAAGGGTGGGAGGAATAGCGAGCAGTACTTC. Its translation: CASHKGGRNSEQYF.

DNA of the CDR3: TGTGCCAGCAGTTCTGGCAGGTACAATGAGCAGTTCTTC. Translated, it gives CASSSGRYNEQFF. J is TRBJ2-1 and V is TRBV28; D is uncertain. The V end was cut by 4 bases, the J end by 4 bases, with 8 bases between. Germline V gene sequence: CDR1 MDHEN, CDR2 SYDVKM. The length of the CDR3 is 13 residues.

The genes are TRBV5-1 and TRBJ2-3; D gene unclear. CDR1 is SGHRS, CDR2 YFSETQ, per germline. This CDR3 comprises 14 residues. Trimming stripped 1 base from V and 3 bases from J, with 9 bases between. This CDR3 is CASSLLAWTDTQYF. The CDR3 DNA reads TGCGCCAGCAGCTTGCTGGCCTGGACAGATACGCAGTATTTT.

The chain has TRBV28 and TRBJ1-2, with 7 bases fitting TRBD1. CDR1 and CDR2 (germline): MDHEN, SYDVKM. Trimming cost V 7 bases and J 8 bases; bases outside gene matches: 7. The CDR3 is 12 residues long. This chain's CDR3 is CASTEGARGYTF. The CDR3 DNA reads TGTGCCAGCACTGAGGGGGCTCGAGGCTACACCTTC.

The chain employs TRBV7-9 and TRBJ2-7; 9 nucleotides match TRBD2. This CDR3 comprises 16 residues. CDR1 and CDR2 from the germline V gene are SEHNR and FQNEAQ (reference sequence). V dropped 4 bases and J dropped 2; count of bases not matched to a gene: 9. The CDR3 coding sequence is TGTGCCAGCAGCTCCTTGCGGGAGGGTACTACCTACGAGCAGTACTTC. It specifies CASSSLREGTTYEQYF.

The V call is TRBV27, the J call TRBJ2-7; D gene unclear. Germline-derived CDR1 and CDR2 are MNHEY and SMNVEV (reference sequence). This CDR3 spans 14 amino acids. The germline V and J ends were trimmed by 5 bases and 4 bases, with 15 bases remaining between them. CDR3 loop: CASSASIGPYEQYF. CDR3 bases: TGTGCCAGCAGTGCCTCGATTGGTCCATACGAGCAGTACTTC.